This entry describes one T cell receptor (beta chain). The sample originates from a study of T-cell memory formation after mild COVID-19. TCRdb processed the 5' RACE reads anew with MiXCR; each CDR3 protein has one entry. The table includes some 210,000 distinct CDR3 sequences, 27% detected once. In germline, CDR1 is KGHDR, CDR2 SFDVKD. J gave up 1 base and V 3 bases, and 9 bases lay outside the gene matches. The CDR3 length is 18 residues. The chain joins TRBV24-1 to TRBJ2-2, with 8 bases lining up with TRBD1. Sequences were obtained from PBMCs or a T cell subset sorted from them (not recorded which). The TCR comes from an adult woman who had mild COVID-19 (a few samples of this study predate the infection). Cell type and time point are not known. For the CDR3, the DNA is TGTGCCACCAGTGATACGCCGGGACAGGAAATGAACACCGGGGAGCTGTTTTTT. Translation: CATSDTPGQEMNTGELFF.